A selection of T cell receptor beta chains follows, all from one sample in a study of blood T cell repertoires in COVID-19. This table comes from immunoSEQ multiplex PCR, and its TCRdb copy is limited to in-frame clones, with some not included. This sample has under 300,000 clones, with roughly 84% found just once. The sample comprised peripheral blood. The receptor source for this set is a man aged 35 to 55 who had recovered from COVID-19. Each CDR3 is given with its conserved first and last residue. D genes are given only for firm matches. Expanded clones are given a class, and other clones once, few, many or no size at all.

size,J,D,V,CDR3,DNA
NA,TRBJ1-2,NA,TRBV7-2,CASSEGLIKRYTF,TGTGCCAGCAGCGAGGGACTCATAAAGCGCTACACCTTC
NA,TRBJ1-4,TRBD1,TRBV15,CATSRPFGTGNEKLFF,TGTGCCACCAGCAGACCCTTTGGGACAGGCAATGAAAAACTGTTTTTT
NA,TRBJ1-1,NA,TRBV5-6,CASSLERQGVAFF,TGTGCCAGCAGCTTGGAACGTCAGGGTGTAGCTTTCTTT
NA,TRBJ1-1,TRBD1,TRBV5-1,CASSLGRGLENTEAFF,TGCGCCAGCAGCTTGGGTAGGGGGCTGGAGAACACTGAAGCTTTCTTT
NA,TRBJ1-3,NA,TRBV27,CASSPTSGRTGNTIYF,TGTGCCAGCAGTCCTACTTCGGGGAGGACGGGAAACACCATATATTTT
NA,TRBJ2-7,TRBD1,TRBV19,CASSLRQGSEQYF,TGTGCCAGTAGTCTGAGACAGGGGTCCGAGCAGTACTTC
NA,TRBJ1-5,NA,TRBV9,CASSAGGGGSNQPQHF,TGTGCCAGCAGCGCGGGGGGAGGAGGGAGCAATCAGCCCCAGCATTTT
NA,TRBJ2-7,NA,TRBV3-1/TRBV3-2,CASSQDWGGVQYF,TGTGCCAGCAGCCAAGATTGGGGAGGTGTGCAGTACTTC
NA,TRBJ2-7,NA,TRBV11-3,CASSYQGSYEQYF,TGTGCCAGCAGTTACCAGGGGAGCTACGAGCAGTACTTC
NA,TRBJ1-4,NA,TRBV28,CASSQRGEKLFF,TGTGCCAGCAGTCAACGAGGCGAAAAACTGTTTTTT
NA,TRBJ2-2,NA,TRBV6-2/TRBV6-3,CASSQLGADGELFF,TGTGCCAGCAGTCAACTGGGAGCCGACGGGGAGCTGTTTTTT
NA,TRBJ1-2,NA,TRBV6-6,CASSPGQNYGYTF,TGTGCCAGCAGTCCCGGACAGAACTATGGCTACACCTTC
NA,TRBJ1-2,NA,TRBV20-1,CSASPARQGIGGYTF,TGCAGTGCTAGTCCTGCCCGGCAGGGAATCGGGGGCTACACCTTC
once,TRBJ2-2,TRBD1,TRBV19,CASSWRTGDPTGELFF,TGTGCCAGTAGTTGGAGGACAGGGGACCCCACCGGGGAGCTGTTTTTT
NA,TRBJ2-7,TRBD2,TRBV3-1/TRBV3-2,CASSQVEAGGYEQYF,TGTGCCAGCAGCCAAGTCGAGGCGGGAGGATACGAGCAGTACTTC
few,TRBJ2-1,NA,TRBV7-8,CASSFDPVGAYYNEQFF,TGTGCCAGCAGCTTTGACCCGGTGGGAGCTTACTACAATGAGCAGTTCTTC
NA,TRBJ1-5,NA,TRBV27,CASSYGQYQPQHF,TGTGCCAGCAGTTACGGACAGTATCAGCCCCAGCATTTT
NA,TRBJ1-4,NA,TRBV11-2,CASSLAQATNEKLFF,TGTGCCAGCAGCTTAGCGCAGGCCACTAATGAAAAACTGTTTTTT
NA,TRBJ1-1,TRBD1,TRBV7-8,CASSPRQGEAFF,TGTGCCAGCAGCCCCCGACAGGGTGAAGCTTTCTTT
NA,TRBJ1-1,NA,TRBV11-3,CASSFLTRVAEAFF,TGTGCCAGCAGCTTCCTCACTAGGGTCGCTGAAGCTTTCTTT
NA,TRBJ1-4,TRBD1,TRBV5-1,CASSLVGQGLSTNEKLFF,TGCGCCAGCAGCTTGGTGGGACAGGGTTTATCGACTAATGAAAAACTGTTTTTT
NA,TRBJ2-5,NA,TRBV12-5,CASGLVLTDQETQYF,TGTGCTAGTGGTTTGGTACTAACGGACCAAGAGACCCAGTACTTC
NA,TRBJ2-1,TRBD2,TRBV7-6,CASSSKAGVFYNEQFF,TGTGCCAGCAGCTCCAAAGCGGGAGTGTTCTACAATGAGCAGTTCTTC
NA,TRBJ2-5,NA,TRBV30,CAWRGRAQETQYF,TGTGCCTGGAGAGGCAGGGCCCAAGAGACCCAGTACTTC
NA,TRBJ1-2,TRBD1,TRBV19,CASSISGTGFQFYGYTF,TGTGCCAGTAGTATCTCCGGGACAGGGTTTCAATTCTATGGCTACACCTTC
NA,TRBJ1-4,NA,TRBV18,CATRRGPVEKLFF,TGTGCCACCCGGAGGGGACCGGTTGAAAAACTGTTTTTT
few,TRBJ2-7,TRBD2,TRBV4-1,CASSPPRASGTYEQYF,TGCGCCAGCAGCCCCCCTCGGGCTAGCGGGACCTACGAGCAGTACTTC
NA,TRBJ2-3,NA,TRBV4-3,CASSRLTGLATDTQYF,TGCGCCAGCAGCCGTCTGACAGGATTGGCCACAGATACGCAGTATTTT
NA,TRBJ1-1,NA,TRBV4-3,CASSQSLPGDWNTEAFF,TGCGCCAGCAGCCAAAGTCTCCCGGGAGACTGGAACACTGAAGCTTTCTTT